This T cell receptor (beta chain) was documented in a study of blood T cell repertoires in COVID-19 (TCRdb year 2020). As for the study more broadly: Collaborator samples came from the United States, Italy and Spain and covered acute and convalescent phases of COVID-19. The prospective study material was composed of cDNA or gDNA derived from T cells, B-cell-depleted T cells, or PBMCs. Deeply sampled blood TCRbeta repertoires from subjects exposed to, actively infected with, or recovered from COVID-19 were included in the dataset. The repertoires were made available in a free public database intended to serve as a resource for research on the immune response to SARS-CoV-2. The samples were drawn from the first 160 participants of the ongoing ImmuneRACE study and from more than 1,000 subjects provided by 6 global collaborators. Sample metadata almost always included a de-identified subject ID, COVID-19 status, age in years and sex. Where HLA class I and class II types were available, the types were taken from metadata supplied by the sample provider, not from assay-based typing. What the research found in general, with its limitations: Clinical and demographic metadata were provided uncurated, with the amount varying by source and participant.

Notes on this clone: Its antigen is unknown. No base qualities exist here, and no much larger clone lies one base off it.

TCRbeta CDR3 regions were amplified from genomic DNA using the immunoSEQ Assay, a bias-controlled multiplex PCR. For the original study's pipeline: Within the assay, amplification of reference gene primers was used to estimate how many nucleated cells each sample contained. To quantify the absolute abundance of each unique TCRbeta CDR3 rearrangement, sequence reads were collapsed and filtered. For each sample, productive Simpson clonality was calculated by taking the square root of Simpson's diversity index across productive rearrangements. In its TCRdb copy, this immuneACCESS table keeps in-frame sequences only and misses some clones. Where compared with another copy, unresolved V genes explain less than half of these, and the others have no known cause. V and J calls and clone size are copied from that table; D and trimming were computed from the DNA. Within this sample are about 99,000 clones, with 81% of them counted one time only. Jointly, the top ten make up 4.5% to 5.5% of the sample.

In Seattle, one collaborating source enrolled patients while the infection was active and tracked those patients longitudinally over the course of disease. The collaborating institutions used their own protocols to collect whole blood in K2EDTA tubes. For TCRbeta analysis, collaborator samples were shipped as frozen whole blood, as isolated PBMCs, or as DNA extracted from either sample type. The germline V gene provides CDR1 KGHSH and CDR2 LQKENI. V is trimmed back by 5 bases and J by 1 base, and the junction contains 4 bases that no gene match accounts for. The CDR3, from cysteine to phenylalanine, totals 14 residues. This entry keeps only the CDR3 DNA: 42 bases, framed from base 1.

The sequence was collected from a man at least 80 years old with COVID-19, enrolled during active disease. The rearrangement joined TRBV18 to TRBJ1-1; the central 7 bases match TRBD1. Material: peripheral blood. This receptor has the CDR3 CASSATGKNTEAFF. Here is the DNA: TGTGCCAGCTCAGCGACAGGGAAGAACACTGAAGCTTTCTTT.